Listed below are T cell receptor beta chains from one sample, sequenced in a study of vaccination and CD4 T cells after COVID-19. Via MiXCR, TCRdb re-called the PCR reads, giving one row per CDR3 protein. The sample has over 3,500 distinct CDR3 sequences, 21% seen once. The antigens these receptors bind are not known. The sample consisted of CD4+ T cells from blood, cultured in vitro. These receptors were obtained from a human donor who had recovered from COVID-19. The CDR3 runs from the conserved cysteine through the conserved F or W. Each record gives: D gene, J gene, clone size, V gene, CDR3 protein, CDR3 DNA. D genes are given only for firm matches. Not every row has a clone size; where given, it reads once, few, many or a size class.

D: -; J: TRBJ1-5; size: -; V: TRBV18; CDR3: CASSPSNQPQHF; DNA: TGTGCCAGCTCACCTAGCAATCAGCCCCAGCATTTT
D: -; J: TRBJ2-5; size: few; V: TRBV7-9; CDR3: CASSLLAGQETQYF; DNA: TGTGCCAGCAGCTTATTGGCAGGGCAAGAGACCCAGTACTTC
D: TRBD2; J: TRBJ2-1; size: few; V: TRBV12-3/TRBV12-4; CDR3: CASSFLGSGGNEQFF; DNA: TGTGCCAGCAGTTTTTTAGGTAGCGGGGGGAATGAGCAGTTCTTC
D: -; J: TRBJ1-3; size: few; V: TRBV5-1; CDR3: CASSSSGTSGNTIYF; DNA: TGCGCCAGCAGCTCCTCCGGGACAAGTGGAAACACCATATATTTT
D: -; J: TRBJ2-5; size: medium-sized; V: TRBV27; CDR3: CASSPYRDLQETQYF; DNA: TGTGCCAGTTCCCCCTACAGGGACCTCCAGGAGACCCAGTACTTC
D: -; J: TRBJ1-1; size: -; V: TRBV12-3/TRBV12-4; CDR3: CASSLGGSTEAFF; DNA: TGTGCCAGCAGTTTGGGAGGCTCCACTGAAGCTTTCTTT
D: -; J: TRBJ1-1; size: -; V: TRBV25-1; CDR3: CASRAGATGPAFF; DNA: TGTGCCAGCAGGGCAGGGGCTACCGGGCCAGCTTTCTTT
D: TRBD1; J: TRBJ2-1; size: -; V: TRBV4-1; CDR3: CASTPREAGGSEQFF; DNA: TGCGCCAGCACCCCCCGCGAGGCAGGGGGTTCCGAGCAGTTCTTC
D: TRBD1; J: TRBJ1-3; size: -; V: TRBV20-1; CDR3: CSARPPTGQGNTIYF; DNA: TGCAGTGCTCGACCCCCGACGGGACAGGGAAACACCATATATTTT
D: TRBD2; J: TRBJ2-1; size: few; V: TRBV15; CDR3: CATSALAGNRNEQFF; DNA: TGTGCCACCAGCGCACTAGCGGGTAATCGGAATGAGCAGTTCTTC
D: TRBD1; J: TRBJ1-2; size: once; V: TRBV6-1; CDR3: CASLRTGNFHYGYAF; DNA: TGTGCCAGCCTTCGGACAGGGAATTTTCACTATGGCTACGCCTTC
D: -; J: TRBJ1-1; size: -; V: TRBV5-4; CDR3: CASSLFLEGTEAFF; DNA: TGTGCCAGCAGCTTGTTTCTCGAGGGCACTGAAGCTTTCTTT
D: -; J: TRBJ1-2; size: few; V: TRBV11-1; CDR3: CASSPGGTYGYTF; DNA: TGTGCCAGCAGCCCCGGAGGAACCTATGGCTACACCTTC
D: TRBD2; J: TRBJ2-1; size: few; V: TRBV25-1; CDR3: CASSAGLTSGGLFSYNEQFF; DNA: TGTGCCAGCAGTGCGGGCTTGACTAGCGGGGGCTTATTCTCCTACAATGAGCAGTTCTTC
D: -; J: TRBJ1-1; size: -; V: TRBV5-4; CDR3: CASSQDTRGTEAFF; DNA: TGTGCCAGCAGCCAGGACACAAGGGGGACTGAAGCTTTCTTT
D: TRBD1; J: TRBJ2-6; size: -; V: TRBV5-5; CDR3: CASSLAPTGAGGANVLTF; DNA: TGTGCCAGCAGCTTGGCGCCGACAGGGGCGGGGGGGGCCAACGTCCTGACTTTC
D: TRBD2; J: TRBJ2-1; size: few; V: TRBV5-4; CDR3: CASSSLAGSYNEQFF; DNA: TGTGCCAGCAGCTCTCTAGCGGGGTCCTACAATGAGCAGTTCTTC
D: -; J: TRBJ1-2; size: -; V: TRBV19; CDR3: CASSLEATPPGGYTF; DNA: TGTGCCAGTAGTTTAGAAGCGACGCCCCCGGGAGGCTACACCTTC
D: TRBD1; J: TRBJ1-1; size: few; V: TRBV10-3; CDR3: CAIRRTGENTEAFF; DNA: TGTGCCATCAGGAGGACAGGTGAGAACACTGAAGCTTTCTTT
D: TRBD2; J: TRBJ2-1; size: -; V: TRBV20-1; CDR3: CSARDLAGGIYNEQFF; DNA: TGCAGTGCTAGAGATCTGGCGGGAGGCATATACAATGAGCAGTTCTTC
D: -; J: TRBJ2-7; size: few; V: TRBV12-3/TRBV12-4; CDR3: CASSPGRSYEQYF; DNA: TGTGCCAGCAGTCCCGGGAGATCCTACGAGCAGTACTTC
D: TRBD2; J: TRBJ2-3; size: -; V: TRBV20-1; CDR3: CSAAPGASGGPDTQYF; DNA: TGCAGTGCCGCCCCGGGGGCTAGCGGGGGCCCAGATACGCAGTATTTT
D: -; J: TRBJ1-2; size: once; V: TRBV6-1; CDR3: CASSERVGGGNYGFTF; DNA: -
D: -; J: TRBJ1-5; size: few; V: TRBV19; CDR3: CASRHSDSNQPQHF; DNA: TGTGCCAGTCGCCACAGCGATAGCAATCAGCCCCAGCATTTT
D: TRBD2; J: TRBJ2-1; size: -; V: TRBV19; CDR3: CASRLGAGVYNEQFF; DNA: TGTGCCAGTAGACTTGGAGCGGGGGTCTACAATGAGCAGTTCTTC
D: -; J: TRBJ1-3; size: few; V: TRBV12-3/TRBV12-4; CDR3: CASSRNQGLGNTIYF; DNA: TGTGCCAGCAGTAGGAACCAGGGCCTTGGAAACACCATATATTTT